This TCR beta chain was observed in a study of blood T cell repertoires in COVID-19. Study information: Material from acute and convalescent COVID-19 was sourced from the United States, Italy and Spain. PBMCs, B-cell-depleted T cells, or T cells provided the cDNA or gDNA that made up the material.

Source study methods: Estimates of nucleated cell counts were drawn from the amplification of reference gene primers. Sequencing used immunoSEQ multiplex PCR; TCRdb keeps in-frame clones, though not all of them. V and J calls and clone size are copied from that table; D and trimming were computed from the DNA. The sample includes 120,000 or so clones, approximately 85% of them seen just once. Germline V lookup: CDR1 SGHDT, CDR2 YYEEEE. The CDR3 totals 15 residues. V lost 4 bases, J lost 5 bases, and 18 bases lay in between. Sequencing was carried out using peripheral blood. The receptor's source is a woman aged 60-70 years with acute or convalescent COVID-19. The chain recombines TRBV5-6 with TRBJ1-1; a weak D match, TRBD1 (6 bases). CDR3 in DNA: TGTGCCAGCAGCCGGATAGGCGAAAGGGGGACTGAAGCTTTCTTT. Its protein is CASSRIGERGTEAFF.